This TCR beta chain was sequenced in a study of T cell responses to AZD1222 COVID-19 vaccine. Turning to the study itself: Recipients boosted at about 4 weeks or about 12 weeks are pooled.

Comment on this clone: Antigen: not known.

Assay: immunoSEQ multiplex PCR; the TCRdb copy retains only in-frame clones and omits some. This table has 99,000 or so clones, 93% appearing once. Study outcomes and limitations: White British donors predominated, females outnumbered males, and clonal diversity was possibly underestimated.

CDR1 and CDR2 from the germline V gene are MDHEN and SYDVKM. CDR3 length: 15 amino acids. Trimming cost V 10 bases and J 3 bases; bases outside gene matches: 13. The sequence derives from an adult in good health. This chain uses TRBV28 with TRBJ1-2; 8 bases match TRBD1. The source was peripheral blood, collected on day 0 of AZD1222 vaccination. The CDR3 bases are TGTGCCACGGGCCAGGGGGCGATTAAGGACTATGGCTACACCTTC. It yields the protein CATGQGAIKDYGYTF.